The 3 T cell receptor beta chains listed next were all sequenced from one sample in a study of T-cell reconstitution after alpha-beta-depleted transplantation in children. Using unique molecular identifiers, the investigators prepared the TCRbeta library. TCRdb ran MiXCR on the PCR reads and lists one entry per CDR3 protein. The sample comprises about 280,000 distinct CDR3 sequences, roughly 10% of which are singletons, and around a quarter rests with the top ten. The sequenced sample was peripheral blood, obtained 180 days after TCRalphabeta/CD19-depleted stem cell transplant. The receptor source for this set is a male patient under 10 years old who had a stem cell transplant for chronic granulomatous disease, so the T cells may come from the graft donor.

In this sample, this clonotype turned up many times. The V and J genes are TRBV28 and TRBJ1-6; the match to TRBD1 covers 8 bases. Trimming removed 2 bases from V and 9 bases from J; junction bases left unmatched: 6. Per germline, CDR1 MDHEN and CDR2 SYDVKM. The CDR3 has 15 amino acids. As DNA, the CDR3 is TGTGCCAGCAGTTTACCCGGGACAGGAGGTTCACCCCTCCACTTT. This gives the protein CASSLPGTGGSPLHF.

The rearrangement links TRBV18 to TRBJ2-2; D ambiguous. The CDR3 contains 14 residues. The V end lost 2 bases, the J end lost 1 base, and 5 bases lay between the germline ends. CDR1 and CDR2 from the germline V gene are KGHSH and LQKENI. CDR3 in DNA: TGTGCCAGCTCACCAACAAAGAACACCGGGGAGCTGTTTTTT. Translated: CASSPTKNTGELFF.

The V call is TRBV1, the J call TRBJ2-5; the table calls TRBD2, which could not be checked here. TRBV1 corresponds to a pseudogene. The CDR3 runs to 15 residues. CDR3 sequence reads: CTNSPWRGGPETQYF. As DNA, the CDR3 is TGCACCAACAGCCCTTGGCGGGGGGGCCCAGAGACCCAGTACTTC.